Here is one T cell receptor (beta chain) with its context. This sample is part of a study of CXCR3-negative and CXCR3-positive naive CD8 T cells. The CDR3 spans 14 residues. Per germline, CDR1 MDHEN and CDR2 SYDVKM. 5' RACE that incorporated UMI labels was used to prepare the TRB cDNA libraries. TCRdb re-called the 5' RACE reads and shows each CDR3 protein once, DNA omitted. This table holds 45,000 to 55,000 distinct CDR3 sequences. V is TRBV28 and J is TRBJ2-7; TCRdb's assignment of TRBD1 cannot be checked, as there is no DNA. The material sequenced was memory CD8+ T cells from blood. This sequence was found in a human donor in good health. Some clones in this sample may be carry-over from other donors' samples. CDR3 protein: CASSFGQNSYEQYF.